The rows below give T cell receptor beta chains drawn from one sample of a study of T cell responses to AZD1222 COVID-19 vaccine. Sequenced by immunoSEQ multiplex PCR; TCRdb stores in-frame clones only, minus some. Of some 98,000 clones in the sample, 88% are singletons; the top ten hold about 16%. The starting material was peripheral blood, obtained 28 days after the second AZD1222 dose. Receptors originate from an adult who received the AZD1222 COVID-19 vaccine. Both conserved end residues are part of each CDR3. D genes are given only for firm matches. Some rows mark clone size as missing; the rest say once, few, many or name a class of expanded clone.

cdr3_aa: CASSTLQGYEQYF; cdr3_nt: TGTGCCAGCAGCACGTTACAGGGCTACGAGCAGTACTTC; v_call: TRBV11-2; clone_size: -; j_call: TRBJ2-7; d_call: -
cdr3_aa: CTSSSGQGNRGETQYF; cdr3_nt: TGTACCAGCAGCAGTGGACAGGGGAATCGCGGAGAGACCCAGTACTTC; v_call: TRBV7-2; clone_size: -; j_call: TRBJ2-5; d_call: TRBD1
cdr3_aa: CASSLNTGTGNYGYTF; cdr3_nt: TGCGCCAGCAGCCTAAACACCGGGACAGGAAACTATGGCTACACCTTC; v_call: TRBV4-1; clone_size: -; j_call: TRBJ1-2; d_call: TRBD1
cdr3_aa: CASSQSRSGNTIYF; cdr3_nt: TGTGCCAGCAGCCAGTCTAGGTCGGGAAACACCATATATTTT; v_call: TRBV14; clone_size: -; j_call: TRBJ1-3; d_call: -
cdr3_aa: CASSSGRTGRTYEQYF; cdr3_nt: TGTGCCAGCAGCTCCGGGAGGACAGGGAGAACCTACGAGCAGTACTTC; v_call: TRBV7-2; clone_size: -; j_call: TRBJ2-7; d_call: -
cdr3_aa: CASNSNRARDGYTF; cdr3_nt: TGTGCCAGTAATTCTAACCGGGCGCGGGACGGCTACACCTTC; v_call: TRBV19; clone_size: few; j_call: TRBJ1-2; d_call: -
cdr3_aa: CASSHRREGRGYTF; cdr3_nt: TGTGCCAGTAGCCACCGCCGGGAGGGTAGAGGCTACACCTTC; v_call: TRBV19; clone_size: few; j_call: TRBJ1-2; d_call: -
cdr3_aa: CASSYSAQPREETQYF; cdr3_nt: TGTGCCAGCAGTTACTCTGCCCAGCCCAGGGAAGAGACCCAGTACTTC; v_call: TRBV6-5; clone_size: -; j_call: TRBJ2-5; d_call: -
cdr3_aa: CASSSPEVLAEAFF; cdr3_nt: TGTGCCAGCAGCTCCCCGGAGGTGCTAGCTGAAGCTTTCTTT; v_call: TRBV7-9; clone_size: -; j_call: TRBJ1-1; d_call: -
cdr3_aa: CASLGLAGGVVGELFF; cdr3_nt: TGCGCCAGTCTTGGGTTAGCGGGAGGAGTCGTGGGGGAGCTGTTTTTT; v_call: TRBV10-2; clone_size: -; j_call: TRBJ2-2; d_call: TRBD2
cdr3_aa: CASIPADLTGELFF; cdr3_nt: TGCGCCAGCATCCCAGCGGATCTCACCGGGGAGCTGTTTTTT; v_call: TRBV10-2; clone_size: -; j_call: TRBJ2-2; d_call: -
cdr3_aa: CASSPQARTYEQYF; cdr3_nt: TGTGCCAGCTCACCTCAGGCTAGAACTTACGAGCAGTACTTC; v_call: TRBV18; clone_size: -; j_call: TRBJ2-7; d_call: -
cdr3_aa: CASGPPGGRETQYF; cdr3_nt: TGTGCTAGTGGCCCACCAGGGGGGCGAGAGACCCAGTACTTC; v_call: TRBV12-5; clone_size: -; j_call: TRBJ2-5; d_call: -
cdr3_aa: CASSRRLAGLPYEQYF; cdr3_nt: TGTGCCAGCAGCCGGAGACTAGCGGGATTACCCTACGAGCAGTACTTC; v_call: TRBV28; clone_size: few; j_call: TRBJ2-7; d_call: TRBD2
cdr3_aa: CASSLERGNSPLHF; cdr3_nt: TGTGCCAGCAGCTTAGAACGCGGGAATTCACCCCTCCACTTT; v_call: TRBV7-9; clone_size: -; j_call: TRBJ1-6; d_call: -
cdr3_aa: CASSVLSSGGGGTQYF; cdr3_nt: TGTGCCAGCAGTGTGCTATCTAGCGGAGGGGGGGGGACCCAGTACTTC; v_call: TRBV2; clone_size: -; j_call: TRBJ2-5; d_call: -
cdr3_aa: CASSLGGTGELFF; cdr3_nt: TGTGCCAGCAGCTTGGGGGGCACCGGGGAGCTGTTTTTT; v_call: TRBV11-2; clone_size: -; j_call: TRBJ2-2; d_call: -
cdr3_aa: CATSDGLIRLSSYEQYF; cdr3_nt: TGTGCCACCAGTGACGGGTTGATAAGACTGAGCTCCTACGAGCAGTACTTC; v_call: TRBV24-1; clone_size: -; j_call: TRBJ2-7; d_call: -
cdr3_aa: CAWSVSRGTQYF; cdr3_nt: TGTGCCTGGAGTGTCAGCCGCGGGACCCAGTACTTC; v_call: TRBV30; clone_size: -; j_call: TRBJ2-5; d_call: -
cdr3_aa: CASSSGTGGNQPQHF; cdr3_nt: TGCGCCAGCAGCTCCGGGACAGGGGGCAATCAGCCCCAGCATTTT; v_call: TRBV5-1; clone_size: -; j_call: TRBJ1-5; d_call: TRBD1
cdr3_aa: CASSQEAGRYTGELFF; cdr3_nt: TGCGCCAGCAGCCAAGAAGCGGGAAGGTACACCGGGGAGCTGTTTTTT; v_call: TRBV4-1; clone_size: -; j_call: TRBJ2-2; d_call: TRBD2
cdr3_aa: CSVGDTQYF; cdr3_nt: TGCAGCGTGGGAGATACGCAGTATTTT; v_call: TRBV29-1; clone_size: -; j_call: TRBJ2-3; d_call: -
cdr3_aa: CASSAQDRMGNTIYF; cdr3_nt: TGTGCCAGCAGCGCGCAGGACAGGATGGGAAACACCATATATTTT; v_call: TRBV9; clone_size: -; j_call: TRBJ1-3; d_call: TRBD1
cdr3_aa: CASSLSASGATYEQYF; cdr3_nt: TGTGCCAGCAGTTTATCTGCTAGCGGGGCAACCTACGAGCAGTACTTC; v_call: TRBV28; clone_size: -; j_call: TRBJ2-7; d_call: TRBD2
cdr3_aa: CAWRDVAGGRYEQYF; cdr3_nt: TGTGCCTGGAGGGATGTAGCGGGAGGGCGTTACGAGCAGTACTTC; v_call: TRBV30; clone_size: -; j_call: TRBJ2-7; d_call: TRBD2
cdr3_aa: CASSPTATGPLGGYTF; cdr3_nt: TGCGCCAGCAGCCCAACCGCGACAGGCCCCTTAGGTGGCTACACCTTC; v_call: TRBV5-1; clone_size: -; j_call: TRBJ1-2; d_call: -
cdr3_aa: CASSFSGTGELFF; cdr3_nt: TGTGCCAGCAGTTTCAGTGGCACCGGGGAGCTGTTTTTT; v_call: TRBV12-3/TRBV12-4; clone_size: -; j_call: TRBJ2-2; d_call: -
cdr3_aa: CASSYSQGRWHF; cdr3_nt: TGTGCCAGCAGTTACTCGCAGGGACGCTGGCATTTT; v_call: TRBV6-5; clone_size: -; j_call: TRBJ1-5; d_call: -
cdr3_aa: CASSLGPGTSGSYEQYF; cdr3_nt: TGTGCCAGCAGTTTAGGTCCCGGGACTAGCGGGTCCTACGAGCAGTACTTC; v_call: TRBV28; clone_size: -; j_call: TRBJ2-7; d_call: TRBD2
cdr3_aa: CASSIQGTDQSGHF; cdr3_nt: TGTGCCAGTAGTATCCAGGGGACAGATCAGAGTGGGCATTTT; v_call: TRBV19; clone_size: few; j_call: TRBJ1-5; d_call: TRBD1
cdr3_aa: CASSAQEPGNGKAFF; cdr3_nt: TGTGCCAGCTCAGCGCAGGAGCCAGGGAATGGGAAAGCTTTCTTT; v_call: TRBV18; clone_size: -; j_call: TRBJ1-1; d_call: -
cdr3_aa: CASSETSGLKNTEAFF; cdr3_nt: TGCGCCAGCAGCGAAACGTCGGGGCTGAAGAACACTGAAGCTTTCTTT; v_call: TRBV5-1; clone_size: -; j_call: TRBJ1-1; d_call: -
cdr3_aa: CASSLTGGRATDTQYF; cdr3_nt: TGTGCCAGCAGCCTCACCGGCGGGAGGGCCACAGATACGCAGTATTTT; v_call: TRBV6-2/TRBV6-3; clone_size: -; j_call: TRBJ2-3; d_call: TRBD2
cdr3_aa: CASSYSGRRYQETQYF; cdr3_nt: TGTGCCAGCAGTTACTCGGGACGTCGGTACCAAGAGACCCAGTACTTC; v_call: TRBV6-5; clone_size: -; j_call: TRBJ2-5; d_call: -
cdr3_aa: CASSYPDRNYGYTF; cdr3_nt: TGTGCCAGCAGTTATCCAGACAGAAACTATGGCTACACCTTC; v_call: TRBV6-6; clone_size: -; j_call: TRBJ1-2; d_call: -
cdr3_aa: CASSPGPSTEAFF; cdr3_nt: TGTGCCAGCAGCCCTGGACCCTCCACTGAAGCTTTCTTT; v_call: TRBV7-8; clone_size: once; j_call: TRBJ1-1; d_call: -
cdr3_aa: CASSVPDRDNEKLFF; cdr3_nt: TGTGCCAGCAGTGTCCCCGACAGGGATAATGAAAAACTGTTTTTT; v_call: TRBV25-1; clone_size: -; j_call: TRBJ1-4; d_call: TRBD1